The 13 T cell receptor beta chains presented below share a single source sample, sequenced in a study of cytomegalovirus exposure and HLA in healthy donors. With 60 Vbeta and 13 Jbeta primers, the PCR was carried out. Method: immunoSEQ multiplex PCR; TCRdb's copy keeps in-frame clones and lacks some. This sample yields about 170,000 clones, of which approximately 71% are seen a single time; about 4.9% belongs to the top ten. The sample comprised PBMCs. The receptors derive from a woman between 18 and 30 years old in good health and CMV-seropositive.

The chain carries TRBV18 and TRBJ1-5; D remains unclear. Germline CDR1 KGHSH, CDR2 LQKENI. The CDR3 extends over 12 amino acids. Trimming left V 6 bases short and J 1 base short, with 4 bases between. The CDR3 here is CASSGSNQPQHF. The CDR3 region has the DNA TGTGCCAGCTCTGGCAGCAATCAGCCCCAGCATTTT.

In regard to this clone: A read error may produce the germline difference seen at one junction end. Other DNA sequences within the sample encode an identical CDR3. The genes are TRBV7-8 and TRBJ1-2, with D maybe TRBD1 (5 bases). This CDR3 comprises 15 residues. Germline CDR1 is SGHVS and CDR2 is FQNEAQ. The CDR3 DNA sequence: TGCGCCAGCAGCTTGGGCGCCCAGGGTCTATATGGCTACACCTTC. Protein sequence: CASSLGAQGLYGYTF.

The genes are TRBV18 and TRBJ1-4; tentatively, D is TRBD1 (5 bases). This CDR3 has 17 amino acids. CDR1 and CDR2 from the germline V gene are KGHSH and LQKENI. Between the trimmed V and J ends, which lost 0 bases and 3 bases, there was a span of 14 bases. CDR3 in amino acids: CASSPPAGPRANEKLFF. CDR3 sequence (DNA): TGTGCCAGCTCACCACCGGCAGGGCCCAGGGCTAATGAAAAACTGTTTTTT.

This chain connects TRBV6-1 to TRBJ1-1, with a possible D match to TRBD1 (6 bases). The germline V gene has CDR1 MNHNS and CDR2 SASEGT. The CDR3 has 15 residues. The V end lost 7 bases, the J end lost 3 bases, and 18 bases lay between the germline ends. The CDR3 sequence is CASTQGRVPDTEAFF. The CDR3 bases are TGTGCCAGCACCCAGGGGAGGGTTCCCGACACTGAAGCTTTCTTT.

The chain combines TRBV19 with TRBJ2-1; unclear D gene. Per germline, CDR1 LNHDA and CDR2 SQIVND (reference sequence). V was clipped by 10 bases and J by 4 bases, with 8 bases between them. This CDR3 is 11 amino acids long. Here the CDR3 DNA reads TGTGCCACCTCGGGTTACAATGAGCAGTTCTTC. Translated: CATSGYNEQFF.

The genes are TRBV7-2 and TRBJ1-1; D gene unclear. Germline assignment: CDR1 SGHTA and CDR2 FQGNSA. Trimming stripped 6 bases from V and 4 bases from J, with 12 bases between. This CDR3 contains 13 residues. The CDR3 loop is CASRLLVGTEAFF. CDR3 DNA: TGTGCCAGCAGACTCTTGGTTGGCACTGAAGCTTTCTTT.

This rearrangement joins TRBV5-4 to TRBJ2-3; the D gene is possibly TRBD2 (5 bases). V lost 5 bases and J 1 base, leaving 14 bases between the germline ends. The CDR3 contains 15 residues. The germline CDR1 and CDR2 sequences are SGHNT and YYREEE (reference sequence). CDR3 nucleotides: TGTGCCAGCAGATGCACTAGAATATGCACAGATACGCAGTATTTT. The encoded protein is CASRCTRICTDTQYF.

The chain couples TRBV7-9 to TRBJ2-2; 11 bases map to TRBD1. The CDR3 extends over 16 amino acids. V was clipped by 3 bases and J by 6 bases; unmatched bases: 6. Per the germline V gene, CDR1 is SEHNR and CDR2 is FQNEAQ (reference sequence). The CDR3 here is CASSLLRDRGSGELFF. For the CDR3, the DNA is TGTGCCAGCAGCTTGCTTCGGGACAGGGGGTCCGGGGAGCTGTTTTTT.

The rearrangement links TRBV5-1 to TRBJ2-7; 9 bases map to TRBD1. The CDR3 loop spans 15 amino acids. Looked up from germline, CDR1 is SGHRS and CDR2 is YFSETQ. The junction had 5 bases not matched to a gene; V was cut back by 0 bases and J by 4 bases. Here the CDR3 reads CASSLGGTGSYEQYF. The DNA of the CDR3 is TGCGCCAGCAGCTTGGGAGGGACAGGGTCTTACGAGCAGTACTTC.

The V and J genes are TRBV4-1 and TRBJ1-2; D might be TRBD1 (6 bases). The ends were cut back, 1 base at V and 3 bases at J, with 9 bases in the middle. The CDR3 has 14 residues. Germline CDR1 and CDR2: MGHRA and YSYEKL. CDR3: CASSQATGYYGYTF. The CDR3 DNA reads TGCGCCAGCAGCCAAGCCACAGGGTACTATGGCTACACCTTC.

CDR3 loop: CASSGSRVSTNEKLFF. CDR3 sequence (DNA): TGTGCCAGCAGCGGAAGCAGGGTTTCAACTAATGAAAAACTGTTTTTT. V is TRBV9 and J is TRBJ1-4, with D possibly being TRBD1 (5 bases). CDR3 length: 16 amino acids. Trimming took 3 bases from V and 0 from J, leaving 12 bases between them. Germline V gives CDR1 SGDLS, CDR2 YYNGEE.

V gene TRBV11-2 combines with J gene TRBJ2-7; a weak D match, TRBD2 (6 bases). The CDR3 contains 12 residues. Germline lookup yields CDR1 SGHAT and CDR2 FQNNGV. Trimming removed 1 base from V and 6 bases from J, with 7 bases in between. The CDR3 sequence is CASSLGRGEQYF. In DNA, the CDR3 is TGTGCCAGCAGCTTAGGGAGGGGCGAGCAGTACTTC. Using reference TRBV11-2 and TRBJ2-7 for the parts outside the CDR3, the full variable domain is EAGVAQSPRYKIIEKRQSVAFWCNPISGHATLYWYQQILGQGPKLLIQFQNNGVVDDSQLPKDRFSAERLKGVDSTLKIQPAKLEDSAVYLCASSLGRGEQYFGPGTRLTVT.

The DNA for the CDR3 is TGCGCCAGCAGCCAAGATATGACAGGGAAAGCCTATGGCTACACCTTC. It translates to CASSQDMTGKAYGYTF. The rearrangement uses TRBV4-3 and TRBJ1-2, with TRBD1 matching 7 bases. The CDR3 is 16 residues long. Germline CDR1 reads LGHNA; CDR2 reads YSLEER. With V trimmed by 0 bases and J by 4 bases, 8 bases remained unmatched.